The 19 T cell receptor beta chains below all came from one sample that was sequenced in a study of T cells in Graves' hyperthyroidism and ophthalmopathy. The investigators amplified TCR beta CDR3 regions from RNA transcripts. The TCR CDR3 first-round RT-PCR relied on the HTBI primer set. TCRdb itself ran the multiplex PCR reads through MiXCR, one entry per CDR3 protein. The data hold 500,000 or so distinct CDR3 sequences, with approximately 17% observed a single time. Material for sequencing was blood. The receptor set was obtained from a woman aged 18-29 years with Graves' ophthalmopathy.

This clonotype has a count of ten or more. The chain uses TRBV30 and TRBJ2-6; 9 bases are a match to TRBD1. With V trimmed by 1 base and J by 5 bases, 6 bases remained unmatched. The CDR3 totals 16 residues. CDR1 and CDR2 (germline): GTSNPN, SVGIG (reference sequence). CDR3 sequence reads: CAWSGGDRERANVLTF. The DNA of the CDR3 is TGTGCCTGGAGTGGAGGGGACAGGGAAAGGGCCAACGTCCTGACTTTC.

This clonotype was seen repeatedly, ten times or more. The chain links TRBV13 to TRBJ2-2; 12 nucleotides match TRBD2. Looked up from germline, CDR1 is PRHDT and CDR2 is FYEKMQ (reference sequence). Trimming took 5 bases from V and 6 from J; bases not matched to a gene: 4. CDR3 length: 15 residues. CDR3 loop: CASSHGLAGPGELFF. DNA for the CDR3: TGTGCCAGCAGCCACGGACTAGCGGGGCCCGGGGAGCTGTTTTTT.

This chain uses TRBV28 with TRBJ1-1; a weak D match, TRBD1 (5 bases). The CDR3 sequence is 14 residues long. V was shortened by 7 bases and J by 1 base, with 13 bases between the two germline ends. CDR1 is MDHEN and CDR2 is SYDVKM in the germline V gene. The CDR3 DNA sequence: TGTGCCAGCACCTCTGAAGACAGGAACACTGAAGCTTTCTTT. It encodes CASTSEDRNTEAFF.

This chain joins TRBV29-1 and TRBJ1-5, with D possibly TRBD1 on 5 matching bases. The CDR3 is 15 residues long. The germline gives CDR1 SQVTM, CDR2 ANQGSEA. V lost 2 bases, J lost 4 bases, and 15 bases lay in between. The CDR3 bases are TGCAGCGTTGAACCCGAGGGGATCGGGAATCAGCCCCAGCATTTT. Protein sequence: CSVEPEGIGNQPQHF.

The rearrangement joins TRBV20-1 to TRBJ2-7; 7 positions agree with TRBD2. Germline V gene lookup returns CDR1 DFQATT and CDR2 SNEGSKA (reference sequence). This CDR3 contains 18 residues. V gave up 3 bases and J gave up 4 bases; unmatched junction bases: 21. The CDR3 bases are TGCAGTGCTAGCACTTCGCGGGAGAGGCGCGGGGAGCTTTACGAGCAGTACTTC. Translated, it gives CSASTSRERRGELYEQYF.

The chain is built from TRBV29-1 and TRBJ2-2; D gene ambiguous. The ends were cut back, 6 bases at V and 7 bases at J, with 18 bases in the middle. The CDR3 sequence is 14 residues long. Germline assignment: CDR1 SQVTM and CDR2 ANQGSEA. The CDR3 is CSVISPDLGGELFF. CDR3 bases: TGCAGCGTAATCTCTCCGGACCTGGGCGGGGAGCTGTTTTTT.

This chain links TRBV18 with TRBJ1-2, with TRBD1 matching over 7 bases. In germline, CDR1 is KGHSH, CDR2 LQKENI. V shed 3 bases and J 7 bases; nucleotides not matched to a gene: 5. The CDR3 spans 13 residues. The CDR3 DNA sequence: TGTGCCAGCTCACCTCGGGACAGCGGTGGCTACACCTTC. It translates to CASSPRDSGGYTF.

The gene calls are TRBV4-1 and TRBJ2-4; a possible D gene is TRBD1 (6 bases). The CDR3 is 15 residues long. V lost 1 base and J lost 1, with 8 bases in between. Germline CDR1 and CDR2: MGHRA and YSYEKL. The DNA for the CDR3 is TGCGCCAGCAGCCAAGGTCAGGGGGCCAAAAACATTCAGTACTTC. Its protein product is CASSQGQGAKNIQYF.

This clonotype was recorded a few times. The CDR3 reads CASSQEPPQGLDTEAFF. CDR3 coding DNA: TGTGCCAGCAGCCAAGAACCCCCACAGGGGTTAGACACTGAAGCTTTCTTT. The rearrangement uses TRBV3-1 and TRBJ1-1; TRBD1 aligns across 7 bases. The germline CDR1 and CDR2 sequences are LGHDT and YNNKEL (reference sequence). The CDR3 has 17 amino acids. The trim removed 0 bases at V and 3 bases at J, leaving 10 bases unmatched. Together with reference TRBV3-1 and TRBJ1-1, the CDR3 gives the full variable domain: DTAVSQTPKYLVTQMGNDKSIKCEQNLGHDTMYWYKQDSKKFLKIMFSYNNKELIINETVPNRFSPKSPDKAHLNLHINSLELGDSAVYFCASSQEPPQGLDTEAFFGQGTRLTVV.

At least ten counts were recorded for this clonotype. The chain couples TRBV28 to TRBJ2-7; 7 bases line up with TRBD1. Germline V gives CDR1 MDHEN, CDR2 SYDVKM. This CDR3 comprises 16 residues. V was clipped by 1 base and J by 0 bases; unmatched bases: 6. The CDR3 region is CASSLSLGQSSYEQYF. CDR3 coding DNA: TGTGCCAGCAGTTTATCACTGGGACAGAGCTCCTACGAGCAGTACTTC.

This clonotype was counted at least ten times. The J gene is TRBJ1-2, the V gene TRBV30, with D unclear. In germline, CDR1 is GTSNPN, CDR2 SVGIG (reference sequence). Trimming removed 0 bases from V and 5 bases from J, with 4 bases in between. The CDR3 has 11 residues. The CDR3 DNA reads as TGTGCCTGGAGTGTAAGTTATGGCTACACCTTC. This encodes CAWSVSYGYTF.

With respect to this clonotype: It may be a read error: a sequence one base away is much more abundant. The rearrangement uses TRBV6-2 or TRBV6-3 and TRBJ2-1; 9 bases are a match to TRBD1. Germline-derived CDR1 and CDR2 are MNHEY and SVGEGT. V lost 6 bases and J lost 5; bases outside the gene matches: 8. There are 15 residues in the CDR3. CDR3 protein: CASSPGTGNHNEQFF. In DNA form, the CDR3 reads TGTGCCAGCAGCCCCGGGACAGGGAACCACAATGAGCAGTTCTTC.

In its sample, this clonotype was seen a few times. The chain links TRBV14 to TRBJ2-3; D not certain. This CDR3 has 13 residues. Trimming left V 0 bases short and J 4 bases short, with 5 bases between. CDR1 SGHDN and CDR2 FVKESK come from the germline V gene. The CDR3 loop reads CASSQDPADTQYF. The CDR3 coding sequence is TGTGCCAGCAGCCAAGATCCGGCAGATACGCAGTATTTT.

This clonotype was seen repeatedly, ten times or more. V and J are TRBV29-1 and TRBJ2-1; perhaps TRBD2 as D (5 bases). The CDR3 loop spans 13 amino acids. The germline gives CDR1 SQVTM, CDR2 ANQGSEA. The V end lost 5 bases, the J end lost 3 bases, and 11 bases lay between the germline ends. The CDR3 is CSVFPGIYNEQFF. In DNA, the CDR3 is TGCAGCGTTTTCCCGGGAATCTACAATGAGCAGTTCTTC.

This clonotype was counted ten times or more. The V and J genes are TRBV28 and TRBJ1-4; D might be TRBD1 (6 bases). CDR1 MDHEN and CDR2 SYDVKM come from the germline V gene. The CDR3 has 16 amino acids. V lost 7 bases and J 5 bases, leaving 20 bases between the germline ends. For the CDR3, the DNA is TGTGCCAGCAATTCGGACCCCGGGACAAGGAATGAAAAACTGTTTTTT. Amino acids: CASNSDPGTRNEKLFF.

This clonotype was seen at least ten times. The chain joins TRBV18 to TRBJ2-1, with 9 bases that match TRBD2. Germline assignment: CDR1 KGHSH and CDR2 LQKENI. CDR3 length: 16 amino acids. The V segment lost 4 bases and the J segment 3 bases; nucleotides outside the gene matches: 7. The CDR3 loop reads CASSQKAGGGYNEQFF. CDR3 DNA: TGTGCCAGCTCACAAAAAGCGGGAGGTGGCTACAATGAGCAGTTCTTC.

This clonotype came up many times. The chain links TRBV7-2 to TRBJ2-3; 8 nucleotides match TRBD2. The CDR3 runs 18 residues. Germline V gene sequence: CDR1 SGHTA, CDR2 FQGNSA. J was trimmed by 0 bases and V by 4 bases; bases with no gene match: 12. The CDR3 DNA follows: TGTGCCAGCAGCTCTCTAAGAGTTTCTAGCGGGAGCACAGATACGCAGTATTTT. Its protein is CASSSLRVSSGSTDTQYF.

This clonotype was counted ten times or more. This chain uses TRBV5-5 with TRBJ1-1, with D unresolved. V was shortened by 0 bases and J by 1 base, with 13 bases between the two germline ends. CDR1 and CDR2 from the germline V gene are SGHKS and YYEKEE (reference sequence). CDR3 length: 16 amino acids. This CDR3 is CASSLARGYGNTEAFF. The CDR3 DNA reads TGTGCCAGCAGCTTGGCCAGAGGGTACGGGAACACTGAAGCTTTCTTT.

The V call is TRBV4-1, the J call TRBJ1-1; a possible D gene is TRBD1 (6 bases). The CDR3 extends over 14 amino acids. The ends were cut back, 4 bases at V and 7 bases at J, with 16 bases in the middle. Germline lookup yields CDR1 MGHRA and CDR2 YSYEKL. The CDR3 protein is CASSPPTRQDEAFF. In nucleotides, the CDR3 is TGCGCCAGCAGCCCCCCCACCCGACAGGATGAAGCTTTCTTT.